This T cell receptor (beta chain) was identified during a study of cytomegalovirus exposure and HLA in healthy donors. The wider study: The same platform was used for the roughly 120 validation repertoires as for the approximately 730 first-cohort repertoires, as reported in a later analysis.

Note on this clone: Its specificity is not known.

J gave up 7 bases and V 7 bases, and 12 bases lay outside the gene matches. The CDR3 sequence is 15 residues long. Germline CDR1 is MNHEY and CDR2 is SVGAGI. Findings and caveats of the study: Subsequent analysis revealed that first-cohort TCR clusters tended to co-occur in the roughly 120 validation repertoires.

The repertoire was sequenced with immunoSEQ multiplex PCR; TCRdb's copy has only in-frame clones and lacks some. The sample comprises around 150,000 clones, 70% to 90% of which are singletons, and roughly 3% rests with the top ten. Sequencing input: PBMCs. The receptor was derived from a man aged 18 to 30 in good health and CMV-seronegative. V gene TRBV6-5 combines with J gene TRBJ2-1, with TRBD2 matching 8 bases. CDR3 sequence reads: CASTLLAERSNEQFF. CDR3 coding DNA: TGTGCCAGCACCTTACTAGCGGAGCGCTCGAATGAGCAGTTCTTC.